The 2 T cell receptor beta chains in this list originate from one sample, sequenced in a study of shared clonotypes between healthy human individuals. The repertoire was sequenced with immunoSEQ multiplex PCR; TCRdb's copy has only in-frame clones and lacks some. The sample shows under 1,100,000 clones, 78% of them seen only once. The sample was memory CD4+ T cells from PBMCs. Subset denoted: CD45RA-negative fraction. These receptors were obtained from a young man in good health. Some clones in this sample may be carry-over from other donors' samples.

The rearrangement links TRBV4-2 to TRBJ2-1; 8 nucleotides agree with TRBD2. This CDR3 has 16 residues. V dropped 1 base and J dropped 2; count of bases not matched to a gene: 4. Germline CDR1 LGHNA, CDR2 YNFKEQ. CDR3 nucleotides: TGTGCCAGCAGCCAAGGCAAGGGACTAGCCTACAATGAGCAGTTCTTC. It translates to CASSQGKGLAYNEQFF.

The chain employs TRBV6-5 and TRBJ1-1; D is perhaps TRBD1 (6 bases). Trimming removed 6 bases from V and 1 base from J, with 15 bases in between. The CDR3 extends over 15 amino acids. The germline gives CDR1 MNHEY, CDR2 SVGAGI. The CDR3 nucleotides read TGTGCCAGCAGCCGACGGACAGACAAGAACACTGAAGCTTTCTTT. Residues: CASSRRTDKNTEAFF.